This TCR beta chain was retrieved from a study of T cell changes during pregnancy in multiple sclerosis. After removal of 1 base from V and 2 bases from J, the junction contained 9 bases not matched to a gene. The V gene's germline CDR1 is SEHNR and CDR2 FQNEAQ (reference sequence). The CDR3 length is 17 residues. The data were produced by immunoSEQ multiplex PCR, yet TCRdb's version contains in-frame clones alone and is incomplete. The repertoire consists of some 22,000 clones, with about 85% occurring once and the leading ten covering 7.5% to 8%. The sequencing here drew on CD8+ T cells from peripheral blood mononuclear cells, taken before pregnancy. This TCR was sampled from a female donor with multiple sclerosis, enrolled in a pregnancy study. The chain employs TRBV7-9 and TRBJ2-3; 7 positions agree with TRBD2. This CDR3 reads CASSLGTGTKATDTQYF. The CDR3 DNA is TGTGCCAGCAGCTTAGGCACCGGGACTAAGGCCACAGATACGCAGTATTTT.